The 21 T cell receptor beta chains below were found in one sample sequenced in a study of T cells in localized non-small cell lung cancer. This table comes from immunoSEQ multiplex PCR, and its TCRdb copy is limited to in-frame clones, with some not included. The sample lists 15,000 to 25,000 clones, under 95% occurring once. Sequencing was performed on peripheral blood, taken before any cancer treatment. The source is a male donor aged 60 or over with stage I squamous cell lung carcinoma.

The CDR3 sequence: CASSFDRPLGGELFF. The CDR3 DNA reads as TGTGCCAGCAGTTTTGACAGGCCTCTTGGCGGGGAGCTGTTTTTT. The V call is TRBV27, the J call TRBJ2-2; D possibly corresponds to TRBD1 (6 bases). V lost 3 bases and J 7 bases, leaving 15 bases between the germline ends. The CDR3 length is 15 residues. The germline V gene has CDR1 MNHEY and CDR2 SMNVEV (reference sequence).

The chain has TRBV19 and TRBJ2-3; D remains unclear. The V gene's germline CDR1 is LNHDA and CDR2 SQIVND (reference sequence). V lost 7 bases to trimming and J lost 0 bases, with 14 bases between them. The CDR3 is made up of 15 amino acids. Here the CDR3 reads CASKDRTVSTDTQYF. The CDR3 region has the DNA TGTGCCAGTAAGGACCGGACGGTTAGCACAGATACGCAGTATTTT.

The chain joins TRBV5-4 to TRBJ2-2; possible D gene TRBD2, 6 bases. Germline CDR1 is SGHNT and CDR2 is YYREEE (reference sequence). This CDR3 has 15 residues. Trimming removed 4 bases at V and 2 bases at J, with 12 bases between. The CDR3, as DNA: TGTGCCAGCAGCCCGAAGGAGGGAAACACCGGGGAGCTGTTTTTT. Translated, it gives CASSPKEGNTGELFF.

This clone was seen once. The chain joins TRBV7-2 to TRBJ2-3; D uncertain. This CDR3 spans 14 amino acids. V shed 2 bases and J shed 0 bases, with 6 bases lying between them. Per germline, CDR1 SGHTA and CDR2 FQGNSA. CDR3: CASSLSGSTDTQYF. DNA for the CDR3: TGTGCCAGCAGCTTATCGGGTAGCACAGATACGCAGTATTTT.

J is TRBJ2-2 and V is TRBV10-1; the match to TRBD1 covers 7 bases. The germline V gene encodes CDR1 WNHNN and CDR2 SYGVQD (reference sequence). The CDR3 spans 15 residues. Unmatched junction bases numbered 6, after V lost 6 bases and J lost 2 bases. The DNA of the CDR3 is TGCGCCAGCAGGCCCGGGACAGATAACACCGGGGAGCTGTTTTTT. Residues: CASRPGTDNTGELFF.

Here the CDR3 DNA reads TGTGCCAGTAGTATCCAGGGCACAGATACGCAGTATTTT. Residues: CASSIQGTDTQYF. The chain uses TRBV19 and TRBJ2-3; no reliable D call. This CDR3 has 13 residues. Germline V lookup: CDR1 LNHDA, CDR2 SQIVND (reference sequence). V gave up 3 bases and J gave up 1 base, with 5 bases separating them.

J is TRBJ2-7 and V is TRBV29-1; D possibly corresponds to TRBD2 (5 bases). The germline V gene encodes CDR1 SQVTM and CDR2 ANQGSEA. V was pared by 0 bases and J by 5 bases, with 8 bases between. CDR3 length equals 12 residues. This CDR3 is CSVEDRADEQYF. The DNA of the CDR3 is TGCAGCGTTGAAGATAGAGCGGACGAGCAGTACTTC.

The V and J genes are TRBV4-3 and TRBJ2-1; TRBD1 agrees at 8 bases. CDR3 size: 15 residues. V shed 5 bases and J 4 bases; nucleotides not matched to a gene: 7. Germline CDR1 is LGHNA and CDR2 is YSLEER. As DNA, the CDR3 is TGCGCCAGCAGCTTGGACAGGGTCCCTTACAATGAGCAGTTCTTC. Protein: CASSLDRVPYNEQFF.

The V call is TRBV4-3, the J call TRBJ2-4; the match to TRBD1 covers 8 bases. This CDR3 is 15 amino acids long. V trimming: 2 bases; J trimming: 6 bases; junction bases outside the gene matches: 6. CDR1 LGHNA and CDR2 YSLEER come from the germline V gene. The CDR3 DNA reads TGCGCCAGCAGCCAACCTTCAGGGGGCCTAAACATTCAGTACTTC. This encodes CASSQPSGGLNIQYF.

The rearrangement uses TRBV19 and TRBJ2-2; D gene ambiguous. V shed 5 bases and J shed 5 bases, with 12 bases lying between them. The CDR3 loop spans 14 amino acids. Germline assignment: CDR1 LNHDA and CDR2 SQIVND (reference sequence). CDR3 bases: TGTGCCAGTAGTTTCCCTGTGGGTACCGGGGAGCTGTTTTTT. This codes for CASSFPVGTGELFF.

A single count supports this clone. V usage is TRBV5-1 and J usage is TRBJ1-5; 7 positions match TRBD1. Germline CDR1 is SGHRS and CDR2 is YFSETQ. Trimming took 5 bases from V and 7 from J; bases not matched to a gene: 9. This CDR3 comprises 14 residues. Here the CDR3 DNA reads TGCGCCAGCAGACCTGGACAGGAAGAGCAGCCCCAGCATTTT. Amino acid sequence: CASRPGQEEQPQHF.

This chain links TRBV19 with TRBJ1-2; 8 bases match TRBD1. The CDR3 is 15 residues long. The V gene end was trimmed by 5 bases and the J gene end by 4 bases; junction bases not matched to a gene: 9. Germline V CDR1 and CDR2: LNHDA, SQIVND (reference sequence). CDR3 coding DNA: TGTGCCAGTAGTCCTCAGACAGGGGACGGCTATGGCTACACCTTC. Translating it yields CASSPQTGDGYGYTF.

V usage is TRBV4-2 and J usage is TRBJ1-4; D remains unclear. The CDR3 sequence is 12 residues long. Trimming took 0 bases from V and 12 from J, leaving 8 bases between them. Per the germline V gene, CDR1 is LGHNA and CDR2 is YNFKEQ. The CDR3 region is CASSQDRVELFF. The DNA of the CDR3 is TGTGCCAGCAGCCAAGACCGAGTAGAACTGTTTTTT.

The CDR3 bases are TGTGCCTGGAGTGTCGGCAAGCTCGCCGATTCCCAAGAGACCCAGTACTTC. Translation gives CAWSVGKLADSQETQYF. V gene TRBV30 combines with J gene TRBJ2-5, with no clear D. This CDR3 is built from 17 residues. Per the germline V gene, CDR1 is GTSNPN and CDR2 is SVGIG (reference sequence). Deletions cut 0 bases from V and 1 base from J, with 18 bases between.

This sequence joins TRBV30 and TRBJ2-7, with D hard to call. The CDR3 contains 13 residues. Trimming took off 0 bases at V and 2 bases at J, with 8 bases between the two ends. CDR1 and CDR2 from the germline V gene are GTSNPN and SVGIG (reference sequence). The chain's CDR3 is CAWSVAETYEQYF. The CDR3 region has the DNA TGTGCCTGGAGTGTAGCAGAAACCTACGAGCAGTACTTC.

The chain couples TRBV4-3 to TRBJ2-7; D gene unclear. Germline V gene sequence: CDR1 LGHNA, CDR2 YSLEER. V gave up 0 bases and J gave up 0 bases, with 12 bases separating them. The CDR3 length is 16 residues. The CDR3 sequence is CASSQEWSGYSYEQYF. The DNA for the CDR3 is TGCGCCAGCAGCCAAGAGTGGTCAGGCTACTCCTACGAGCAGTACTTC.

The V call is TRBV6-4, the J call TRBJ2-7; 8 nucleotides line up with TRBD1. The CDR3 consists of 13 residues. V shed 6 bases and J 7 bases; nucleotides not matched to a gene: 8. The germline CDR1 and CDR2 sequences are MRHNA and SNTAGT. The DNA for the CDR3 is TGTGCCAGCAGCGATGGGACAGGCAGAGAGCAGTACTTC. The encoded protein is CASSDGTGREQYF.

The V and J genes are TRBV19 and TRBJ2-7; 14 bases are shared with TRBD2. This CDR3 region has 14 residues. Germline V CDR1 and CDR2: LNHDA, SQIVND (reference sequence). The V segment lost 4 bases and the J segment 6 bases; nucleotides outside the gene matches: 2. The CDR3 coding sequence is TGTGCCAGTAGTAAGGGACTAGCGGGAGCCGAGCAGTACTTC. Translating gives CASSKGLAGAEQYF.

The chain joins TRBV16 to TRBJ1-1; TRBD1 might be the D (5 bases). V lost 4 bases and J lost 5, with 11 bases in between. This CDR3 spans 13 amino acids. Germline assignment: CDR1 KGHSY and CDR2 FQNENV. The CDR3 DNA sequence: TGTGCCAGCAGCCTGACGGGGGTTACTGAAGCTTTCTTT. Protein sequence: CASSLTGVTEAFF. The full variable domain, with the rest looked up from reference TRBV16 and TRBJ1-1, is GEEVAQTPKHLVRGEGQKAKLYCAPIKGHSYVFWYQQVLKNEFKFLISFQNENVFDETGMPKERFSAKCLPNSPCSLEIQATKLEDSAVYFCASSLTGVTEAFFGQGTRLTVV.

This sequence joins TRBV7-2 and TRBJ1-1, with D uncertain. Germline V gene sequence: CDR1 SGHTA, CDR2 FQGNSA. This CDR3 is 13 amino acids long. V was pared by 5 bases and J by 0 bases, with 7 bases between. The CDR3 DNA reads as TGTGCCAGCAGCCCCCGGATGAACACTGAAGCTTTCTTT. It codes for CASSPRMNTEAFF.

The genes are TRBV29-1 and TRBJ1-1, with a tentative D call TRBD1 (5 bases). V lost 6 bases and J 6 bases, leaving 8 bases between the germline ends. Germline V gene sequence: CDR1 SQVTM, CDR2 ANQGSEA. The CDR3 contains 10 residues. This chain's CDR3 is CSVGDPEAFF. CDR3 nucleotide sequence: TGCAGCGTAGGGGACCCTGAAGCTTTCTTT.